A single sample gave rise to the 13 T cell receptor beta chains below, sequenced in a study of blood T cell repertoires in COVID-19. Here immunoSEQ multiplex PCR was the method, and the copy in TCRdb shows in-frame clones only, minus some. The table shows roughly 79,000 clones, with about 83% occurring only once. Specimen: peripheral blood. The receptors derive from a woman of 80 years or more with active or convalescent COVID-19.

This chain connects TRBV28 to TRBJ1-2; 7 positions match TRBD1. The CDR3 totals 14 residues. Per the germline V gene, CDR1 is MDHEN and CDR2 is SYDVKM. The V gene end was trimmed by 6 bases and the J gene end by 4 bases; junction bases not matched to a gene: 8. The CDR3 region is CASSTLGDSYGYTF. DNA of the CDR3: TGTGCCAGCAGCACCTTGGGGGACAGCTATGGCTACACCTTC.

The chain has TRBV18 and TRBJ1-1; 9 bases are shared with TRBD1. The CDR3 length is 15 residues. Germline loops: CDR1 KGHSH, CDR2 LQKENI. With V trimmed by 3 bases and J by 1 base, 3 bases remained unmatched. CDR3 sequence reads: CASSPRGQGNTEAFF. The CDR3 DNA follows: TGTGCCAGCTCACCGAGGGGACAGGGGAACACTGAAGCTTTCTTT.

The chain has TRBV21-1 and TRBJ1-1. TRBV21-1 is noted as a pseudogene. The CDR3 totals 14 residues. CDR3 protein: CASMDGGEVNEAFF. In DNA, the CDR3 is TGTGCCAGCATGGATGGGGGGGAGGTTAATGAAGCTTTCTTT.

The chain is built from TRBV7-2 and TRBJ2-3; D might be TRBD2 (6 bases). Between the trimmed V and J ends, which lost 1 base and 2 bases, there was a span of 7 bases. The CDR3 covers 14 residues. Germline CDR1 reads SGHTA; CDR2 reads FQGNSA. The CDR3 sequence: CASSLGLVTDTQYF. The DNA of the CDR3 is TGTGCCAGCAGCTTAGGACTAGTCACAGATACGCAGTATTTT. Full variable domain (missing parts from reference TRBV7-2 and TRBJ2-3): GAGVSQSPSNKVTEKGKDVELRCDPISGHTALYWYRQSLGQGLEFLIYFQGNSAPDKSGLPSDRFSAERTGGSVSTLTIQRTQQEDSAVYLCASSLGLVTDTQYFGPGTRLTVL.

This clone was recorded once. The chain joins TRBV7-2 to TRBJ1-1; the match to TRBD1 covers 7 bases. Germline-derived CDR1 and CDR2 are SGHTA and FQGNSA. The CDR3 is 15 amino acids. J gave up 10 bases and V 4 bases, and 15 bases lay outside the gene matches. The DNA for the CDR3 is TGTGCCAGCAGCTCAGCGCCACGGACAGGTTTGGCAGCTTTCTTT. It specifies CASSSAPRTGLAAFF.

The genes are TRBV18 and TRBJ2-3; no reliable D call. The CDR3 length is 13 residues. V was shortened by 3 bases and J by 3 bases, with 7 bases between the two germline ends. The germline gives CDR1 KGHSH, CDR2 LQKENI. CDR3 coding DNA: TGTGCCAGCTCACCCCGCCTAACAGATACGCAGTATTTT. This gives the protein CASSPRLTDTQYF.

This chain uses TRBV28 with TRBJ2-7; D is unresolved. The CDR3 is made up of 11 amino acids. The germline gives CDR1 MDHEN, CDR2 SYDVKM. The ends were cut back, 7 bases at V and 4 bases at J, with 8 bases in the middle. CDR3 region: CASNSKYEQYF. The CDR3 DNA is TGTGCCAGCAACAGCAAATACGAGCAGTACTTC.

The chain links TRBV7-2 to TRBJ2-1; 8 nucleotides align to TRBD1. The CDR3 sequence is 16 residues long. V was pared by 5 bases and J by 4 bases, with 10 bases of the junction left unmatched. Germline V lookup: CDR1 SGHTA, CDR2 FQGNSA. The CDR3, as DNA: TGTGCCAGCAGCCCATTCCGGGACAGGATATACAATGAGCAGTTCTTC. Translating gives CASSPFRDRIYNEQFF.

The chain combines TRBV6-5 with TRBJ2-7; a possible D gene is TRBD2 (7 bases). This CDR3 spans 13 amino acids. CDR1 MNHEY and CDR2 SVGAGI come from the germline V gene. Between the trimmed V and J ends, which lost 6 bases and 7 bases, there was a span of 16 bases. CDR3 in DNA: TGTGCCAGCAGCGCCCCGGGGGGCCGGGAGCAGTACTTC. It translates to CASSAPGGREQYF.

This clone was found once. This sequence joins TRBV10-3 and TRBJ1-1, with TRBD1 matching over 9 bases. Germline V gene data show CDR1 as ENHRY and CDR2 as SYGVKD. Trimming took 7 bases from V and 1 from J; bases not matched to a gene: 10. The CDR3 sequence is 16 residues long. The CDR3 sequence: CAITNRWGQGNTEAFF. The CDR3, as DNA: TGTGCCATCACCAATCGATGGGGACAGGGGAACACTGAAGCTTTCTTT.

In its sample, this clone was seen once. The rearrangement links TRBV11-2 to TRBJ1-1, with D possibly being TRBD1 (6 bases). The CDR3 has 16 amino acids. Germline CDR1 SGHAT, CDR2 FQNNGV. The V end lost 5 bases, the J end lost 5 bases, and 21 bases lay between the germline ends. DNA for the CDR3: TGTGCCAGCAGCGGGGAACAGGGTCAATGGAGAACTGAAGCTTTCTTT. It codes for CASSGEQGQWRTEAFF. The complete variable domain, with remaining parts taken from reference TRBV11-2 and TRBJ1-1, reads EAGVAQSPRYKIIEKRQSVAFWCNPISGHATLYWYQQILGQGPKLLIQFQNNGVVDDSQLPKDRFSAERLKGVDSTLKIQPAKLEDSAVYLCASSGEQGQWRTEAFFGQGTRLTVV.

The V call is TRBV28, the J call TRBJ1-6; D call uncertain. Per the germline V gene, CDR1 is MDHEN and CDR2 is SYDVKM. The CDR3 extends over 15 amino acids. Trimming removed 5 bases at V and 10 bases at J, with 18 bases between. The CDR3 sequence is CASSPPRGIVSPLHF. CDR3 DNA sequence: TGTGCCAGCAGTCCCCCTCGGGGTATTGTGTCACCCCTCCACTTT.

CDR3 coding DNA: TGTGCCAGCAGCTTCCGCGGACAGGGGGCGATTTTCTCCTACAATGAGCAGTTCTTC. It codes for CASSFRGQGAIFSYNEQFF. This chain joins TRBV7-6 and TRBJ2-1; 11 nucleotides match TRBD1. The germline CDR1 and CDR2 sequences are SGHVS and FNYEAQ. V lost 3 bases, J lost 0 bases, and 10 bases stayed unmatched. This CDR3 is built from 19 residues.